Listed below are T cell receptor beta chains from one sample, sequenced in a study of T-cell memory formation after mild COVID-19. Each CDR3 protein is one row after TCRdb ran MiXCR on the 5' RACE reads. The data hold roughly 340,000 distinct CDR3 sequences, with 20% to 25% observed a single time. The sample consisted of PBMCs or a T cell subset sorted from them (not recorded which). The origin of the receptors is a man aged 18 to 35 who had mild COVID-19 (a few samples of this study predate the infection). Cell type and time point are not known. Both conserved end residues are part of each CDR3.

V gene	J gene	CDR3 protein
TRBV6-6	TRBJ2-4	CATRGDFGNIQYF
TRBV6-5	TRBJ2-2	CASSYSRLLGYTGELFF
TRBV7-2	TRBJ2-4	CASSYRGRVINIQYF
TRBV4-1	TRBJ2-2	CASSQVGGAGNTGELFF
TRBV29-1	TRBJ1-2	CSVSGTGGHSYGYTF
TRBV29-1	TRBJ2-1	CSARGGTGNNEQFF
TRBV3-1	TRBJ2-2	CASQGQANTGELFF
TRBV29-1	TRBJ1-5	CSAATGLNQPQHF
TRBV29-1	TRBJ1-2	CSVVGDGYTF
TRBV7-2	TRBJ2-1	CASSLVLAGGNEQFF
TRBV10-1	TRBJ2-3	CASGGLAGTDTQYF
TRBV4-1	TRBJ1-5	CASSLHLGGNQPQHF
TRBV4-3	TRBJ1-2	CASSQDSQPAWVGYTF
TRBV4-2	TRBJ2-1	CASSRIGGASYNEQFF